This T cell receptor (beta chain) emerged from a study of T cell responses to AZD1222 COVID-19 vaccine. Study-level background: Timing groups of about 4 and about 12 weeks for second doses were pooled.

Study findings and constraints: Donors were largely white British and mainly female; clonal diversity was possibly underestimated. Regions 160-218 and 743-854 held dominance among vaccine-associated CD4 TCRs, which spanned spike. Only a handful of AZD1222 recipients tested seropositive at baseline.

Per the germline V gene, CDR1 is MNHEY and CDR2 is SMNVEV (reference sequence). This CDR3 is 12 amino acids long. Deletions cut 7 bases from V and 8 bases from J, with 12 bases between. Produced via immunoSEQ multiplex PCR; TCRdb's table is partial and in-frame only. In the table there are 100,000 or so clones, roughly 83% of which are singletons. On this clone: Its antigen remains unknown.

Sequences were derived from peripheral blood, sampled on day 0 of AZD1222 vaccination. The origin of this receptor is an adult in good health. V gene TRBV27 combines with J gene TRBJ1-5; D gene unclear. CDR3 bases: TGTGCCAGCAAAGGCGATTTTGAGCCCCAGCATTTT. Encoded protein: CASKGDFEPQHF.